This record covers a single T cell receptor beta chain. V lost 6 bases, J lost 7 bases, and 15 bases lay in between. This CDR3 has 13 residues. The germline gives CDR1 WSHSY, CDR2 SAAADI. The data were obtained in a study of T cell responses to AZD1222 COVID-19 vaccine. Profiling relied on immunoSEQ multiplex PCR, and the TCRdb table lists in-frame clones only, not all of them. The sample holds around 160,000 clones, around nine tenths seen once. The chain has TRBV10-2 and TRBJ1-2, with D tentatively TRBD1 (6 bases). Here the sequenced sample was peripheral blood, taken on day 0 of MenACWY control vaccination. This clonotype originated in an adult in good health. The CDR3 protein is CASSEQGGGGYTF. CDR3 DNA: TGCGCCAGCAGCGAACAGGGAGGCGGTGGCTACACCTTC.